This T cell receptor (beta chain) was obtained from a study of regulatory T cells in long-lasting Graves disease. To note about this clonotype: The antigen is unknown.

The CDR3 has 15 residues. Germline V gene data show CDR1 as MGHDK and CDR2 as SYGVNS. With 6 bases removed from V and 5 bases from J, the gap between germline ends came to 17 bases. Findings and limits, study-wide: Those with persistent disease had in common more public clonotypes (fewer than 3,000) than new patients (approximately 990). Newly diagnosed patients had higher TCR diversity than persistent Graves' patients did. It was possible that the small sample size reduced accuracy.

Building the TCR beta libraries relied on iRepertoire HTBI primers, and CDR3 regions underwent Arm-PCR. TCRdb re-derived calls from the multiplex PCR reads in MiXCR, one entry per CDR3 protein. Of roughly 380,000 distinct CDR3 sequences in the sample, 15% to 18% were seen once. Time point noted: newly diagnosed GD, antithyroid drugs for less than 3 months. PBMCs provided the RNA from which the TCR library was made. The sequence was collected from a female donor with Graves disease. This sample comprised peripheral blood mononuclear cells (PBMCs), obtained at new diagnosis, from a patient treated with antithyroid drugs. The V call is TRBV25-1, the J call TRBJ2-1; perhaps D is TRBD1 or TRBD2 (6 bases each). CDR3 in DNA: TGTGCCAGCAGCTTAGGGGGGATCCGGAACAATGAGCAGTTCTTC. This gives the protein CASSLGGIRNNEQFF.